The 2 T cell receptor beta chains below come from one sample, sequenced in a study of blood T cell repertoires in COVID-19. Using immunoSEQ multiplex PCR, the repertoire was profiled, and TCRdb retains in-frame clones only, with some absent. The sample records 20,000 to 25,000 clones, approximately 81% being singletons. What was sequenced was peripheral blood. These receptors were taken from a man aged 35 to 55 with acute or convalescent COVID-19.

This chain uses TRBV6-1 with TRBJ1-4; D not certain. CDR1 and CDR2 from the germline V gene are MNHNS and SASEGT. This CDR3 region has 20 residues. V was cut by 0 bases and J by 3 bases, with 23 bases left in between. This CDR3 is CASSEASRMNNYGANEKLFF. In DNA, the CDR3 is TGTGCCAGCAGTGAAGCGAGCAGGATGAATAATTACGGGGCTAATGAAAAACTGTTTTTT.

The genes are TRBV3-1 (or the pseudogene TRBV3-2) and TRBJ1-1, with D hard to call. Trimming took off 3 bases at V and 2 bases at J, with 13 bases between the two ends. This CDR3 has 15 residues. Germline CDR1 and CDR2: LGHDT and YNNKEL (reference sequence). The chain's CDR3 is CASSQDAGINTEAFF. DNA for the CDR3: TGTGCCAGCAGCCAGGATGCCGGGATCAACACTGAAGCTTTCTTT.